The rows below give T cell receptor beta chains drawn from one sample of a study of blood T cell repertoires in COVID-19. Clones were sequenced by immunoSEQ multiplex PCR, and TCRdb holds only the in-frame ones, with some missing. Of more than 300,000 clones listed, roughly 90% are singletons. The sequenced sample was peripheral blood. Receptor source: a woman under 40 with COVID-19, enrolled during active disease. Each CDR3 is given with its conserved first and last residue. The D gene is left open where the match is weak. Some rows have no size entry. The others give once, few or many, or a class for an expanded clone.

>TRBV28|-|-|TRBJ1-5
TGTGCCAGCATCCTATCCGGGGGAAGCAATCAGCCCCAGCATTTT
CASILSGGSNQPQHF
>TRBV28|-|-|TRBJ2-6
TGTGCCAGCAGTTTTCTCCCGTCTGGGGCCAACGTCCTGACTTTC
CASSFLPSGANVLTF
>TRBV2|-|TRBD1|TRBJ1-2
TGTGCCAGCAGTGAAGGCGGACAGGGGATCTATGGCTACACCTTC
CASSEGGQGIYGYTF
>TRBV10-2|-|TRBD2|TRBJ2-3
TGCGCCAGCGCTAGCGGGGGGGCAGGCACAGATACGCAGTATTTT
CASASGGAGTDTQYF
>TRBV2|-|TRBD1|TRBJ1-2
TGTGCCAGCAGGGGACAGGGGACTGGGGGCTACACCTTC
CASRGQGTGGYTF
>TRBV11-2|-|-|TRBJ1-2
TGTGCCAGCAGCTTAGAGGGAAGGACGGGGGGCTACACCTTC
CASSLEGRTGGYTF
>TRBV10-3|once|-|TRBJ1-3
TGTGCCATCAGTGAGTCGGGGCCCAGGCGAGACACCATATATTTT
CAISESGPRRDTIYF
>TRBV9|-|-|TRBJ2-6
TGTGCCAGCAGCGTAGGGCTAGGATCAACTGGGGCCAACGTCCTGACTTTC
CASSVGLGSTGANVLTF
>TRBV5-4|-|TRBD1|TRBJ2-1
TGTGCCAGCAGCTCAGGGGGACCCAATGAGCAGTTCTTC
CASSSGGPNEQFF
>TRBV10-3|few|-|TRBJ1-4
TGTGCCATCAGTGAGTCAGCGGGTAATGAAAAACTGTTTTTT
CAISESAGNEKLFF
>TRBV5-6|-|TRBD2|TRBJ2-5
TGTGCCAGCAGCGGAGCGGGGGGCTACCTTTTTTACTTC
CASSGAGGYLFYF
>TRBV29-1|-|TRBD1|TRBJ1-1
TGCAGCGTTGAAGATCGGGGACAGGGGGGCACTGAAGCTTTCTTT
CSVEDRGQGGTEAFF
>TRBV7-2|-|-|TRBJ2-1
TGTGCCAGCAGCGGGCGGGCCGCCTACAATGAGCAGTTCTTC
CASSGRAAYNEQFF
>TRBV7-9|-|TRBD1|TRBJ1-2
TGTGCCAGCAGCCCTACAGGGGAGGGCTACACCTTC
CASSPTGEGYTF
>TRBV28|-|-|TRBJ1-2
TGTGCCAGCAGTTTATGGGACACCATCTATGGCTACACCTTC
CASSLWDTIYGYTF
>TRBV7-9|-|TRBD1|TRBJ1-2
TGTGCCGGGGCCTCCGGGACAGGGGGCCATGGCTACACCTTC
CAGASGTGGHGYTF
>TRBV7-2|-|-|TRBJ2-2
TGTGCCAGCAGCTTAAACGCGGGGGCCACCGGGGAGCTGTTTTTT
CASSLNAGATGELFF
>TRBV20-1|-|-|TRBJ2-5
TGCAGTGCTCCTCTGGGGGGGACCCAGTACTTC
CSAPLGGTQYF
>TRBV2|-|-|TRBJ1-2
TGTGCCAGCAGCATAGTCTACTATGGCTACACCTTC
CASSIVYYGYTF
>TRBV19|once|-|TRBJ1-5
TGTGCCAGTACACCGATAGGGGGTAGCAATCAGCCCCAGCATTTT
CASTPIGGSNQPQHF
>TRBV11-3|-|-|TRBJ1-1
TGTGCCAGCAGCTTAGTCGCAGGGAGGGACACTGAAGCTTTCTTT
CASSLVAGRDTEAFF
>TRBV9|-|-|TRBJ1-6
TGTGCCAGCAGCGTAGACATAGCCTCACCCCTCCACTTT
CASSVDIASPLHF
>TRBV2|-|-|TRBJ1-3
TGTGCCAGCAGTACTGGGGGGGCGAATACCTCTGGAAACACCATATATTTT
CASSTGGANTSGNTIYF
>TRBV9|-|TRBD1|TRBJ1-2
TGTGCCAGCAGCCCCGCCCCAGGACAGGGTACCCGGCGCCAGACACGTTTTAACTATGGCTACACCTTC
CASSPAPGQGTRRQTRFNYGYTF
>TRBV6-5|-|TRBD1|TRBJ1-2
TGTGCCAGCAGTCGGACAGGGCTCTTATATGGCTACACCTTC
CASSRTGLLYGYTF
>TRBV27|few|-|TRBJ1-1
TGTGCCAGCAGCCCGCCCCCGACAGCAATGAACACTGAAGCTTTCTTT
CASSPPPTAMNTEAFF
>TRBV19|-|TRBD2|TRBJ2-5
TGTGCCAGTAGTATAGATCCTGGCGGGGGGCTTGACTTC
CASSIDPGGGLDF
>TRBV19|-|-|TRBJ1-4
TGTGCCAGTAACCTAAGACAGTCTGCTAATGAAAAACTGTTTTTT
CASNLRQSANEKLFF
>TRBV7-9|-|-|TRBJ1-1
TGTGCCATCCAGGGGTGGAACACTGAAGCTTTCTTT
CAIQGWNTEAFF
>TRBV7-2|-|-|TRBJ2-5
TGTGCCAGCAGCTTAGTGAGAGCGGAGACCCAGTACTTC
CASSLVRAETQYF
>TRBV7-9|few|-|TRBJ1-2
TGTGCCATTACGACAGACTATGGCTACACCTTC
CAITTDYGYTF
>TRBV29-1|-|-|TRBJ1-6
TGCAGCTACAGGACTAGCTTAAATTCACCCCTCCACTTT
CSYRTSLNSPLHF
>TRBV6-5|-|-|TRBJ1-3
TGTGCCAGCAGTTACGAGATGTTCTCTGGAAACACCATATATTTT
CASSYEMFSGNTIYF
>TRBV23-1|-|-|TRBJ2-4
TGCGCCAGCAGTCAATGGTATAGCAGGGGTGAAAACATTCAGTACTTC
CASSQWYSRGENIQYF
>TRBV30|-|-|TRBJ2-1
TGTGCCTGGAGTGTACAAGGGAGCTCCTACAATGAGCAGTTCTTC
CAWSVQGSSYNEQFF
>TRBV6-5|-|-|TRBJ1-1
TGTGCCAGCAGTTACCTGCCAAGGGGAACTGAAGCTTTCTTT
CASSYLPRGTEAFF
>TRBV18|-|TRBD2|TRBJ2-3
TGTGCCAGCTCACGGACTAGCGGGGGGGCCGGAGATACGCAGTATTTT
CASSRTSGGAGDTQYF
>TRBV3-1/TRBV3-2|-|-|TRBJ2-6
TGTGCCAGCAGCAATCTCCAGGCGGGGGCCAACGTCCTGACTTTC
CASSNLQAGANVLTF
>TRBV20-1|-|-|TRBJ1-5
TGCAGTGCTAGTATGGGGCGCAATCAGCCCCAGCATTTT
CSASMGRNQPQHF
>TRBV6-5|once|-|TRBJ1-1
TGTGCCAGCAGTTTTTCCCTAACACAGGCTACCACTGAAGCTTTCTTT
CASSFSLTQATTEAFF
>TRBV19|-|TRBD1|TRBJ1-3
TGTGCCAGTAGTGCCGGGACAGGGGGTTTTGGAAACACCATATATTTT
CASSAGTGGFGNTIYF
>TRBV7-2|-|-|TRBJ1-4
TGTGCCAGCAGCTTAAGGTCCGGGGGGGCTAATGAAAAACTGTTTTTT
CASSLRSGGANEKLFF
>TRBV24-1|-|-|TRBJ1-2
TGTGCCACCAGTGATTTCCCCGAGAGGGGCTACACCTTC
CATSDFPERGYTF
>TRBV5-1|-|-|TRBJ2-5
TGCGCCAGCAGCACGGGGGAGACCCAGTACTTC
CASSTGETQYF
>TRBV10-2|-|-|TRBJ2-1
TGCGCCAGCAGTGATTTGGGTGAGAGGGGGATCTTC
CASSDLGERGIF
>TRBV4-2|-|-|TRBJ2-3
TGTGCCAGCAGCCTTAAGTCCGGGACACCTACAGATACGCAGTATTTT
CASSLKSGTPTDTQYF
>TRBV6-2/TRBV6-3|once|TRBD2|TRBJ2-5
TGTGCCAGCAGTTACGGAGCGGGGGGCGGAGAGACCCAGTACTTC
CASSYGAGGGETQYF
>TRBV5-1|-|-|TRBJ1-2
TGCGCCAGCAGCTTTGACGGCGGCTATGGCTACACCTTC
CASSFDGGYGYTF
>TRBV9|-|TRBD1|TRBJ2-2
TGTGCCAGCCGACAGGGAGCGAACACCGGGGAGCTGTTTTTT
CASRQGANTGELFF
>TRBV15|-|-|TRBJ1-1
TGTGCCACCAGCTCACTAAACACTGAAGCTTTCTTT
CATSSLNTEAFF
>TRBV6-1|once|-|TRBJ1-1
TGTGCCAGCAGTGAAGGGCTTAACACTGAAGCTTTCTTT
CASSEGLNTEAFF
>TRBV11-2|-|TRBD1|TRBJ2-2
TGTGCCAGCAGCTTAACAGGGGGCTTCGGCACCGGGGAGCTGTTTTTT
CASSLTGGFGTGELFF
>TRBV5-1|-|TRBD1|TRBJ2-3
TGCGCCAGCAGCTTGGGTACAGGGGGCGGCACAGATACGCAGTATTTT
CASSLGTGGGTDTQYF
>TRBV10-2|-|-|TRBJ1-2
TGCGCCAGCAGTGCGGCAGCGGACTATGGCTACACCTTC
CASSAAADYGYTF